The rows below give T cell receptor beta chains drawn from one sample of a study of T cell changes during pregnancy in multiple sclerosis. Using immunoSEQ multiplex PCR, the repertoire was profiled, and TCRdb retains in-frame clones only, with some absent. The table lists roughly 100,000 clones, 75% to 95% of them singletons. The sequencing used peripheral blood, collected after pregnancy. The receptors were gathered from a female donor in good health, enrolled as a control in a pregnancy study. CDR3s include the opening cysteine and the closing phenylalanine or tryptophan. D genes are given only for firm matches. Size is stated for part of the rows, as once, few or many counts, or as a class when the clone is expanded.

j_gene	d_gene	v_gene	abundance	len	CDR3aa	CDR3nt
TRBJ2-7	TRBD1	TRBV4-2	once	18	CASSQTKKTGGDFGEQYF	TGTGCCAGCAGCCAGACTAAAAAGACAGGGGGCGATTTCGGCGAGCAGTACTTC
TRBJ1-4	TRBD1	TRBV19	.	16	CASSIDRTGAEEKLFF	TGTGCCAGTAGTATAGACCGGACAGGGGCCGAGGAAAAACTGTTTTTT
TRBJ1-3	TRBD1	TRBV18	.	17	CASSPPRARGPGNTIYF	TGTGCCAGCTCACCACCCCGGGCGAGGGGGCCGGGAAACACCATATATTTT
TRBJ2-2	.	TRBV5-1	.	12	CASSPQGRELFF	TGCGCCAGCAGCCCACAGGGTCGTGAGCTGTTTTTT
TRBJ2-5	.	TRBV5-6	.	13	CASSLLGEETQYF	TGTGCCAGCAGCCTCCTAGGAGAGGAGACCCAGTACTTC
TRBJ1-5	TRBD1	TRBV6-1	.	15	CASSPGQGLNQPQHF	TGTGCCAGCAGCCCCGGACAGGGTCTTAATCAGCCCCAGCATTTT
TRBJ1-6	.	TRBV5-6	.	14	CASSWGTEGSPLHF	TGTGCCAGCAGCTGGGGAACTGAGGGTTCACCCCTCCACTTT
TRBJ2-2	TRBD1	TRBV9	once	16	CASSDRTGGRTGELFF	TGTGCCAGCAGCGATAGGACAGGGGGTCGAACCGGGGAGCTGTTTTTT
TRBJ1-2	.	TRBV6-1	.	12	CASSGNREGYTF	TGTGCCAGCAGTGGCAACAGGGAAGGCTACACCTTC
TRBJ2-5	TRBD2	TRBV7-8	.	19	CASSLAQGLAGGLKETQYF	TGTGCCAGCAGCTTAGCGCAGGGGCTAGCGGGGGGCCTTAAAGAGACCCAGTACTTC
TRBJ1-1	.	TRBV4-2	.	13	CASSLSSNTEAFF	TGTGCCAGCAGCTTGTCTTCTAACACTGAAGCTTTCTTT